This TCR beta chain was found in a study of beta chain features in type 1 diabetes. Whole-study context: Sorted cells numbering roughly 98,000,000 were examined across all samples.

cDNA synthesis used the whole RNA isolate, giving expressed TCRB sequences. Sequenced by immunoSEQ multiplex PCR; TCRdb stores in-frame clones only, minus some. Among about 250,000 clones listed, 12% to 15% were seen once. This CDR3 comprises 16 residues. V was cut by 2 bases and J by 2 bases, with 16 bases left in between. Per the germline V gene, CDR1 is KGHSH and CDR2 is LQKENI. This clone was recorded a few times. What it binds is unknown. Study findings and constraints: TCRB repertoires of naive, central memory and Treg cells appeared more similar among patients than among healthy donors. Since sequencing was performed on cDNA, cells with high TCR expression could be over-represented.

The specimen sequenced was naive CD4+ T cells from blood. The sequence came from a woman aged 40 to 50 in good health. The J gene is TRBJ2-7, the V gene TRBV18; perhaps TRBD2 as D (6 bases). The CDR3 region is CASSPARVGLTYEQYF. For the CDR3, the DNA is TGTGCCAGCTCACCAGCCCGTGTGGGACTTACCTACGAGCAGTACTTC.